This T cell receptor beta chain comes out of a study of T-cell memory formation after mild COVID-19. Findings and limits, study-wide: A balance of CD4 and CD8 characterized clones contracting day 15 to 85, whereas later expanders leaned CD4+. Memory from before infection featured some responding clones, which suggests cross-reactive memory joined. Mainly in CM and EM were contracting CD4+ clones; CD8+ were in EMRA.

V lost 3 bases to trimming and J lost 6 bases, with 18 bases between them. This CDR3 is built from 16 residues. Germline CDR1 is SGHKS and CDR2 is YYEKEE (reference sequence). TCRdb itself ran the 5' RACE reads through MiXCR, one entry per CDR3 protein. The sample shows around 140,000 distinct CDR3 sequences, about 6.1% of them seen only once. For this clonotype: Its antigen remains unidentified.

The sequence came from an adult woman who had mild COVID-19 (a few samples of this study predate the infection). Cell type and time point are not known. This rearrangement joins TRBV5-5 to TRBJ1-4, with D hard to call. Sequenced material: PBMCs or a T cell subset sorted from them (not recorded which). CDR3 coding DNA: TGTGCCAGCAGCTCCCAATCAGTGGCCTCCTATGAAAAACTGTTTTTT. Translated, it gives CASSSQSVASYEKLFF.